Described below is a single T cell receptor beta chain sequence and its context. Peripheral blood samples of about 10 milliliters were drawn from each donor. The germline gives CDR1 DFQATT, CDR2 SNEGSKA (reference sequence). V dropped 4 bases and J dropped 0; count of bases not matched to a gene: 10. The CDR3 length is 16 residues. The authors ran a second PCR of about 6 to 11 cycles using a sample-barcoded 5' primer and a J-beta primer mix. MiXCR was run by TCRdb on the 5' RACE reads, yielding one entry per CDR3 protein. This table has over 550,000 distinct CDR3 sequences, about 30% appearing once. The data originate from a study of blood T cells in healthy people across ages.

The sequence was collected from a woman older than 75 in good health. Sequencing was done on a sample of blood. J is TRBJ2-5 and V is TRBV20-1; 8 bases map to TRBD2. CDR3 protein: CSANNARGVYQETQYF. For the CDR3, the DNA is TGCAGTGCTAATAACGCGCGGGGGGTCTACCAAGAGACCCAGTACTTC.